This entry describes one TCR beta chain. Its antigen is still unknown. This sample is drawn from a study of shared clonotypes between healthy human individuals. General study findings and limits: Specimens sampled were limited to blood, with tissue repertoires likely differing.

TCRdb's table, derived via immunoSEQ multiplex PCR, lists solely in-frame clones and lacks some. This sample yields fewer than 850,000 clones, of which around 96% are seen a single time; over 0.2% belongs to the top ten. V shed 6 bases and J 4 bases; nucleotides not matched to a gene: 5. CDR1 is MNHEY and CDR2 is SVGAGI in the germline V gene. The CDR3 is 14 residues long. Naive CD8 cells lacked CD45RO and underwent positive selection for CCR7, leaving out terminally differentiated effector memory CD45RA+ cells. The TCR originated in a man in his thirties or forties in good health. The sample taken for sequencing was naive CD8+ T cells sorted from blood. The chain carries TRBV6-5 and TRBJ1-2; TRBD1 matches at 10 bases. The CDR3, as DNA: TGTGCCAGCAGAACCGGGACAGGGGCCTATGGCTACACCTTC. This encodes CASRTGTGAYGYTF.